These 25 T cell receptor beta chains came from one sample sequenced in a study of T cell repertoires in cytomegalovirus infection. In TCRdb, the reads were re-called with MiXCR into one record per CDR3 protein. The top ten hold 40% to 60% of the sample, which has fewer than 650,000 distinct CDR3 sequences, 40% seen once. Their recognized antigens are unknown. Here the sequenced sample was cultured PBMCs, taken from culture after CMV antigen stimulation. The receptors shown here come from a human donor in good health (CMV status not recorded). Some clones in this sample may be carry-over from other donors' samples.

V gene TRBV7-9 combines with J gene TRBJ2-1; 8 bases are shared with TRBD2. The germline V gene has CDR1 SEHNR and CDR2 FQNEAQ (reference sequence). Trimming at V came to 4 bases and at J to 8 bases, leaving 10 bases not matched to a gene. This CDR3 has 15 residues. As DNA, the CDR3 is TGTGCCAGCAGCTATCCGGGACTAGAGGGCGATGAGCAGTTCTTC. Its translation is CASSYPGLEGDEQFF.

CDR3 coding DNA: TGCACCTCAGGGACCCCTGATGGCTACACCTTC. Protein sequence: CTSGTPDGYTF. J is TRBJ1-2 and V is TRBV29-1; D might be TRBD1 (5 bases). CDR1 is SQVTM, CDR2 ANQGSEA, per germline. CDR3 size: 11 residues.

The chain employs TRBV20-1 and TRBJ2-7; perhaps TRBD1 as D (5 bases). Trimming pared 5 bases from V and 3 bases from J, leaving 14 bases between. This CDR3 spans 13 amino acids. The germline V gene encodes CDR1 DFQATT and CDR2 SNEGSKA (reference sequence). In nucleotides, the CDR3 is TGCAGTGCTGGCCGGGCAGGGATCTACGAGCAGTACTTC. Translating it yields CSAGRAGIYEQYF.

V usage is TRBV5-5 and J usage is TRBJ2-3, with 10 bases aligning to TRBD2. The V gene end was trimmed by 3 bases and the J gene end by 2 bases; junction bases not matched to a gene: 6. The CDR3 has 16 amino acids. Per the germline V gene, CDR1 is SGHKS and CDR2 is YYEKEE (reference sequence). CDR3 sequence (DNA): TGTGCCAGCAGCTCTCTACTAGCGGGGACCACAGATACGCAGTATTTT. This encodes CASSSLLAGTTDTQYF.

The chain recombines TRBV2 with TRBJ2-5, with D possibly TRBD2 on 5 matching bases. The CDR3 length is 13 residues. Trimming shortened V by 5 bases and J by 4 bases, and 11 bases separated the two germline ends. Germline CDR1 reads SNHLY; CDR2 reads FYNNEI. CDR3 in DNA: TGTGCCAGCAGTCTCGAGGAGGCAGAGACCCAGTACTTC. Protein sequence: CASSLEEAETQYF.

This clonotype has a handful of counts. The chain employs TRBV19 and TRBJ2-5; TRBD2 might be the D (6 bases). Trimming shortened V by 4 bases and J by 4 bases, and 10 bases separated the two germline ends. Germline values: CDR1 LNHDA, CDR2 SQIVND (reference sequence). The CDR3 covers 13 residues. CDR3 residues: CASSTRRGETQYF. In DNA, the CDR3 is TGTGCCAGTAGTACCAGGAGGGGAGAGACCCAGTACTTC.

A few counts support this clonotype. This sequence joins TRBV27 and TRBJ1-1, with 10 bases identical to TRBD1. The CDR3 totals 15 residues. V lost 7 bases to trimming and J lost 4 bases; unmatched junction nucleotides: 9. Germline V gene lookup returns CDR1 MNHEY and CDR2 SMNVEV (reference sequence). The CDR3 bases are TGTGCCAGCAAATTTAGACAGGGGGCGCGCACTGAAGCTTTCTTT. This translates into CASKFRQGARTEAFF.

CDR3 amino acids: CASSWWTGLAGPGGGTQYF. CDR3 nucleotides: TGTGCCAGCAGCTGGTGGACGGGACTAGCGGGTCCGGGGGGGGGGACCCAGTACTTC. V and J are TRBV7-2 and TRBJ2-5; 12 positions match TRBD2. With V trimmed by 4 bases and J by 7 bases, 19 bases remained unmatched. The CDR3 length is 19 residues. Germline V gene sequence: CDR1 SGHTA, CDR2 FQGNSA.

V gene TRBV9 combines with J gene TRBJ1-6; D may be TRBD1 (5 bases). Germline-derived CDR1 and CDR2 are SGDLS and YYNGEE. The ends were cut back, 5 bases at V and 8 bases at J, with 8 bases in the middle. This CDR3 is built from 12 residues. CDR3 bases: TGTGCCAGCAGGGGGCCAGATTCACCCCTCCACTTT. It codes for CASRGPDSPLHF.

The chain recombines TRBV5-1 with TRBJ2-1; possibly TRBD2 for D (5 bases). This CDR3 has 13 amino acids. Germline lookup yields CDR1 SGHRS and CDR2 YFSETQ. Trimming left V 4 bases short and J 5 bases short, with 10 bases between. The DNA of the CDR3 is TGCGCCAGCAGCGGGAGTGAGAACAATGAGCAGTTCTTC. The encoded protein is CASSGSENNEQFF.

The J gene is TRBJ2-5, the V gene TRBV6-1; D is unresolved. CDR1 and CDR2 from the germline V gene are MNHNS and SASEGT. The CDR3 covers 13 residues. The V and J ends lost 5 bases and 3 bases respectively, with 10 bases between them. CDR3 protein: CASSRSRKETQYF. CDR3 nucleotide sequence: TGTGCCAGCAGTCGCAGCAGAAAAGAGACCCAGTACTTC.

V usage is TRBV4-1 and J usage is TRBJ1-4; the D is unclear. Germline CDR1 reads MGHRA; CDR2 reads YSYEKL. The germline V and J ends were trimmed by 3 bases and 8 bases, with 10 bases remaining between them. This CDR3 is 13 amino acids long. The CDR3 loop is CASSQTKGEKLFF. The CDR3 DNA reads TGCGCCAGCAGCCAGACTAAAGGGGAAAAACTGTTTTTT.

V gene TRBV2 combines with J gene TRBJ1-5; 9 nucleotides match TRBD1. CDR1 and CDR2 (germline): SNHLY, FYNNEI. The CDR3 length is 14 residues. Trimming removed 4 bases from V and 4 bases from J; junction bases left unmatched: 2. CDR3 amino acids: CASSGGTGNQPQHF. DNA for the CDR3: TGTGCCAGCAGTGGGGGGACAGGGAATCAGCCCCAGCATTTT.

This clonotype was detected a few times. In DNA form, the CDR3 reads TGTGCCAGCAGCTTAGCTTTAGGGGGAGCCCTGCCCCAGCATTTT. Translating it yields CASSLALGGALPQHF. The rearrangement joins TRBV7-2 to TRBJ1-5; a weak D match, TRBD1 (6 bases). The CDR3 spans 15 residues. Trimming left V 0 bases short and J 9 bases short, with 15 bases between. The V gene's germline CDR1 is SGHTA and CDR2 FQGNSA.

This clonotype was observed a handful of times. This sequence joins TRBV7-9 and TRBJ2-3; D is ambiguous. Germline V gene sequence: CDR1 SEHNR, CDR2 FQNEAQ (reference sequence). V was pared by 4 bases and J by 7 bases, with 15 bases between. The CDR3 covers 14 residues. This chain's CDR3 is CASSSTLRRNTQYF. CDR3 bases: TGTGCCAGCAGCTCCACCCTGAGGCGGAATACGCAGTATTTT.

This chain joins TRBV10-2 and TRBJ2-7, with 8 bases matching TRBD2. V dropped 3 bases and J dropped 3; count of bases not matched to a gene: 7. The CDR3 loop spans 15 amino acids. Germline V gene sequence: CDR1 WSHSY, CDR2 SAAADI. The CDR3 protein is CASSDWASGFYEQYF. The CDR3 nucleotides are TGCGCCAGCAGTGATTGGGCTAGCGGGTTCTACGAGCAGTACTTC.

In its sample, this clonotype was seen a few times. CDR3 region: CASSLYGGRSPLHF. CDR3 nucleotide sequence: TGTGCCAGCAGCTTGTACGGGGGGCGGTCACCCCTCCACTTT. This chain joins TRBV5-5 and TRBJ1-6, with TRBD1 as a possible D gene (6 bases). The CDR3 covers 14 residues. Germline-derived CDR1 and CDR2 are SGHKS and YYEKEE (reference sequence). Deletions cut 1 base from V and 10 bases from J, with 12 bases between. The full variable domain, completed using reference TRBV5-5 and TRBJ1-6, is DAGVTQSPTHLIKTRGQQVTLRCSPISGHKSVSWYQQVLGQGPQFIFQYYEKEERGRGNFPDRFSARQFPNYSSELNVNALLLGDSALYLCASSLYGGRSPLHFGNGTRLTVT.

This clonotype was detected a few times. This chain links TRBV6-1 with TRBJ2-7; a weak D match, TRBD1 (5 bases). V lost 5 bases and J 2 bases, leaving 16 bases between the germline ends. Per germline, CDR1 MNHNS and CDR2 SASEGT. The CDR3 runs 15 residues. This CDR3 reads CASSKGEPSTYEQYF. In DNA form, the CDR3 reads TGTGCCAGCAGTAAAGGGGAACCTTCCACCTACGAGCAGTACTTC.

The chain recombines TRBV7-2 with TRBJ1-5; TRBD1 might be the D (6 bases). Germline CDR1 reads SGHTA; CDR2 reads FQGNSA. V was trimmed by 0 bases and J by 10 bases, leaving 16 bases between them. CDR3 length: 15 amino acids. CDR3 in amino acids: CASSLAQGRTQPQHF. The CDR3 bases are TGTGCCAGCAGCTTAGCACAGGGCCGGACCCAACCCCAGCATTTT.

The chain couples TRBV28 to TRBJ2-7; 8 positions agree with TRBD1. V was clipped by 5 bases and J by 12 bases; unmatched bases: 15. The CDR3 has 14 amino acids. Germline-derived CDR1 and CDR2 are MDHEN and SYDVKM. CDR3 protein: CASSRDGQGGYWYF. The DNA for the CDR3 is TGTGCCAGCAGTAGGGACGGACAGGGTGGGTATTGGTACTTC.

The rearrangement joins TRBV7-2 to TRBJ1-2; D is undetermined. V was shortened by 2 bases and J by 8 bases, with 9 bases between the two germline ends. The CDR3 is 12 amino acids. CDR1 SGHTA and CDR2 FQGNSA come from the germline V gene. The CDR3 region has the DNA TGTGCCAGCAGCTTACTGAGAGGGGGCTACACCTTC. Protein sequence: CASSLLRGGYTF.

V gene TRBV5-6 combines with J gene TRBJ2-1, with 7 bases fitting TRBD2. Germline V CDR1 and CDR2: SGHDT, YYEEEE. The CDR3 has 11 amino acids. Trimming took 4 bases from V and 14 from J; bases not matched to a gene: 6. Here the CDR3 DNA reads TGTGCCAGCAGCGCAGCGGGGACGGAGTTCTTC. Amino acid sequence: CASSAAGTEFF.

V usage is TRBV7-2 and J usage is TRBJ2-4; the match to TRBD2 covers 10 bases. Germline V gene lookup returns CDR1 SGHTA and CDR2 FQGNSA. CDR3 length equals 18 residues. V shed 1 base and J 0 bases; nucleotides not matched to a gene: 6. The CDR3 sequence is CASSLVLAGDLAKNIQYF. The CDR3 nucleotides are TGTGCCAGCAGCTTAGTCCTAGCGGGAGATCTAGCCAAAAACATTCAGTACTTC.

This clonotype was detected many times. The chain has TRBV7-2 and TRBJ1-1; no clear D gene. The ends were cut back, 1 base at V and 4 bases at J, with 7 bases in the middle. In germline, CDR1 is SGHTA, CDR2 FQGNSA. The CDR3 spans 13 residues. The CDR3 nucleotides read TGTGCCAGCAGCTTAGTAACGGGCACTGAAGCTTTCTTT. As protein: CASSLVTGTEAFF. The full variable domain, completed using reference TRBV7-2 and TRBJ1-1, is GAGVSQSPSNKVTEKGKDVELRCDPISGHTALYWYRQSLGQGLEFLIYFQGNSAPDKSGLPSDRFSAERTGGSVSTLTIQRTQQEDSAVYLCASSLVTGTEAFFGQGTRLTVV.

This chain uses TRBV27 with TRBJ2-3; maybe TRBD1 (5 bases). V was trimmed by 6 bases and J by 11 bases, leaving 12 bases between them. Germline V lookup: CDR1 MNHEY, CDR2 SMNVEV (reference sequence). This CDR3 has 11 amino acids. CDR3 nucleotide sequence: TGTGCCAGCAGCAAAACAGGTGGGCAGTATTTT. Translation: CASSKTGGQYF.